A selection of T cell receptor beta chains follows, all from one sample in a study of read filtering for tumor transcriptome and immune sequencing. TCRdb independently ran MiXCR on the reads; one entry per CDR3 protein. The table includes under 150,000 distinct CDR3 sequences, roughly an eighth detected once. Material for sequencing was a population of CD138-negative cells sorted from bone marrow. All receptors come from a donor over 35 with multiple myeloma. Each CDR3 is given without its conserved first and last residue.

V gene	CDR3 length	J gene	CDR3 protein
TRBV6-1	11	TRBJ2-7	ASSSGRSYEQY
TRBV7-9	10	TRBJ2-7	ASSLGYYEQY
TRBV12-3/TRBV12-4	11	TRBJ2-7	ASSLGAAREQY
TRBV3-1	13	TRBJ2-7	ASSQEDRELVKQY
TRBV19	10	TRBJ2-7	ASRQGKNEQY
TRBV2	10	TRBJ2-5	ASRALVETQY
TRBV7-3	12	TRBJ2-3	ASSRVGVTDTQY
TRBV6-6	9	TRBJ2-1	ASSTRSEQF
TRBV7-2	13	TRBJ1-1	ASSQGQLRNTEAF
TRBV12-5	16	TRBJ1-5	ASGLVSATAPSNQPQH
TRBV11-2	12	TRBJ2-5	ASSLTGRGETQY
TRBV5-6	11	TRBJ2-7	ASSGGRLYEQY
TRBV12-3/TRBV12-4	12	TRBJ2-2	ASSLAGGIGELF
TRBV6-2/TRBV6-3	13	TRBJ2-1	ASSTREPRYNEQF
TRBV7-9	12	TRBJ2-7	ASSLVGGLYEQY
TRBV18	12	TRBJ2-7	ASSPGTGGYEQY
TRBV7-8	12	TRBJ1-1	ASNHNSVNTEAF
TRBV11-3	12	TRBJ1-1	ASSLRTANTEAF
TRBV29-1	12	TRBJ1-4	SVSTGVPREKLF
TRBV7-2	14	TRBJ2-7	ASSLVASASSYEQY
TRBV11-3	15	TRBJ2-2	ASSPPMGAANTGELF
TRBV7-2	13	TRBJ2-3	ASSLGAFSTDTQY
TRBV15	12	TRBJ2-1	ATSNSGRGNEQF
TRBV20-1	10	TRBJ2-1	SARVPNNEQF
TRBV19	10	TRBJ2-1	ASKSDVPEQF
TRBV24-1	10	TRBJ2-7	ATSLGPGEQY
TRBV7-9	15	TRBJ2-5	ASSLASSGSFLETQY
TRBV3-1	12	TRBJ2-1	ASSQGPAYNEQF
TRBV7-2	12	TRBJ2-5	ASSLAPSGKSQY
TRBV19	16	TRBJ2-7	ASSHSPGLADPSYEQY
TRBV2	11	TRBJ2-5	ASPSVSPGPQY
TRBV27	11	TRBJ2-7	ASSLKASYEQY
TRBV6-2/TRBV6-3	14	TRBJ2-7	ASSYSNRGRSYEQY
TRBV7-2	12	TRBJ2-7	ASSLAGTSNEQY
TRBV4-2	13	TRBJ1-1	ASCQKRRTNTEAF
TRBV7-9	13	TRBJ2-1	ASSSGPPSYNEQF
TRBV20-1	10	TRBJ1-1	SALGGNTEAF
TRBV5-1	13	TRBJ2-3	ASSGLAGVTDTQY
TRBV7-9	11	TRBJ2-7	ASSHPTTYEQY
TRBV6-2/TRBV6-3	15	TRBJ2-5	ASSYYVGRGEQETQY
TRBV7-3	16	TRBJ2-2	AGSLSSFGTESSGELF
TRBV10-2	12	TRBJ1-1	ASKRERGNTEAF
TRBV7-2	16	TRBJ2-7	ASSWRVSSGVSSYEQY
TRBV27	15	TRBJ2-2	ASSLSPPGWNTGELF
TRBV19	12	TRBJ2-3	ASSSRGSRATQY
TRBV12-3/TRBV12-4	12	TRBJ2-7	ASSLTGTGGEQY
TRBV30	13	TRBJ2-2	AYAPGGRRTGELF
TRBV9	13	TRBJ1-1	ASSGTGLERAEAF
TRBV5-1	15	TRBJ2-1	ASSLALLAGGYNEQF
TRBV3-1	13	TRBJ2-5	ASSQGVVAYETQY
TRBV27	11	TRBJ1-1	ASRLQGNTEAF
TRBV30	12	TRBJ1-5	AWSDRGLRQPQH
TRBV7-9	13	TRBJ1-1	ASSEPREMNTEAF
TRBV20-1	14	TRBJ2-5	SARGWPGASQETQY
TRBV27	13	TRBJ2-1	ASSLRTSSPNEQF